This is a list of T cell receptor beta chains from one sample in a study of PD-1 blockade in classical Hodgkin lymphoma. TCRdb's table, derived via immunoSEQ multiplex PCR, lists solely in-frame clones and lacks some. This table has 20,000 to 30,000 clones, approximately 81% appearing once. Material: peripheral blood mononuclear cells (PBMCs), obtained before the second cycle of nivolumab. These receptors originate from a human donor with classical Hodgkin lymphoma. Both conserved end residues are part of each CDR3. D genes are given only for firm matches. Clone size, where shown, is once, few, many, or a class for clones that have expanded.

d_call: TRBD2
j_call: TRBJ2-3
clone_size: .
v_call: TRBV2
cdr3_aa: CASSVGLAQDTDTQYF
cdr3_nt: TGTGCCAGCAGTGTAGGACTAGCGCAAGACACAGATACGCAGTATTTT

d_call: .
j_call: TRBJ1-1
clone_size: .
v_call: TRBV19
cdr3_aa: CASRWGRGNTEAFF
cdr3_nt: TGTGCCAGTAGATGGGGGAGGGGGAACACTGAAGCTTTCTTT

d_call: .
j_call: TRBJ2-1
clone_size: .
v_call: TRBV6-8
cdr3_aa: CASSYSGDFNEQFF
cdr3_nt: TGTGCCAGCAGTTACTCGGGGGATTTCAATGAGCAGTTCTTC

d_call: .
j_call: TRBJ1-5
clone_size: .
v_call: TRBV12-5
cdr3_aa: CASGFDQRQPQHF
cdr3_nt: TGTGCTAGTGGTTTTGACCAGCGGCAGCCCCAGCATTTT

d_call: .
j_call: TRBJ1-5
clone_size: .
v_call: TRBV7-8
cdr3_aa: CASSARDPNQPQHF
cdr3_nt: TGTGCCAGCAGCGCCCGGGACCCAAATCAGCCCCAGCATTTT

d_call: TRBD2
j_call: TRBJ2-1
clone_size: .
v_call: TRBV7-9
cdr3_aa: CASSFSGGVGNEQFF
cdr3_nt: TGTGCCAGCAGCTTTAGCGGGGGAGTGGGCAATGAGCAGTTCTTC

d_call: .
j_call: TRBJ1-1
clone_size: .
v_call: TRBV27
cdr3_aa: CASSLSKAGPRVIAEAFF
cdr3_nt: TGTGCCAGCAGTTTATCGAAGGCAGGCCCCAGGGTTATCGCTGAAGCTTTCTTT

d_call: TRBD1
j_call: TRBJ1-4
clone_size: .
v_call: TRBV29-1
cdr3_aa: CSAPGTGDEKLFF
cdr3_nt: TGCAGCGCCCCCGGGACAGGGGATGAAAAACTGTTTTTT

d_call: .
j_call: TRBJ2-5
clone_size: .
v_call: TRBV28
cdr3_aa: CASSFQGSFLGETQYF
cdr3_nt: TGTGCCAGCAGTTTCCAGGGGTCATTTTTAGGGGAGACCCAGTACTTC

d_call: TRBD1
j_call: TRBJ2-1
clone_size: .
v_call: TRBV7-9
cdr3_aa: CASSPGTANYNEQFF
cdr3_nt: TGTGCCAGCAGCCCCGGGACAGCAAACTACAATGAGCAGTTCTTC

d_call: TRBD1
j_call: TRBJ1-5
clone_size: few
v_call: TRBV11-2
cdr3_aa: CASSLGGGAGNQPQHF
cdr3_nt: TGTGCCAGCAGCTTAGGAGGGGGCGCGGGCAATCAGCCCCAGCATTTT

d_call: .
j_call: TRBJ2-1
clone_size: .
v_call: TRBV6-1
cdr3_aa: CASSETYNEQFF
cdr3_nt: TGTGCCAGCAGTGAGACCTACAATGAGCAGTTCTTC

d_call: TRBD2
j_call: TRBJ2-3
clone_size: .
v_call: TRBV9
cdr3_aa: CASSARGLASDTQYF
cdr3_nt: TGTGCCAGCAGTGCCCGAGGACTAGCCTCAGATACGCAGTATTTT

d_call: .
j_call: TRBJ2-3
clone_size: few
v_call: TRBV7-9
cdr3_aa: CASSLGSSNTDTQYF
cdr3_nt: TGTGCCAGCAGCTTAGGGTCGTCTAACACAGATACGCAGTATTTT

d_call: .
j_call: TRBJ2-7
clone_size: .
v_call: TRBV27
cdr3_aa: CASSLGLGYEQYF
cdr3_nt: TGTGCCAGCAGTTTAGGCCTTGGTTACGAGCAGTACTTC

d_call: TRBD2
j_call: TRBJ2-5
clone_size: .
v_call: TRBV30
cdr3_aa: CAWSASSWPSGQETQYF
cdr3_nt: TGTGCCTGGAGTGCCTCGTCGTGGCCTAGCGGACAAGAGACCCAGTACTTC

d_call: TRBD2
j_call: TRBJ2-1
clone_size: .
v_call: TRBV27
cdr3_aa: CASSMTSGSFEQFF
cdr3_nt: TGTGCCAGCAGTATGACTAGCGGGAGCTTTGAGCAGTTCTTC

d_call: .
j_call: TRBJ2-4
clone_size: .
v_call: TRBV7-6
cdr3_aa: CASSEGDPLAKNIQYF
cdr3_nt: TGTGCCAGCAGCGAAGGGGACCCTTTAGCCAAAAACATTCAGTACTTC

d_call: .
j_call: TRBJ2-5
clone_size: .
v_call: TRBV7-7
cdr3_aa: CASSNGETQYF
cdr3_nt: TGTGCTAGCAGCAACGGAGAGACCCAGTACTTC

d_call: TRBD1
j_call: TRBJ1-5
clone_size: few
v_call: TRBV2
cdr3_aa: CASDPGTGSNQPQHF
cdr3_nt: TGTGCCAGTGATCCCGGGACAGGAAGCAATCAGCCCCAGCATTTT

d_call: TRBD1
j_call: TRBJ1-2
clone_size: .
v_call: TRBV7-9
cdr3_aa: CASSLAHGQGNYGYTF
cdr3_nt: TGTGCCAGCAGCTTAGCGCACGGACAGGGTAACTATGGCTACACCTTC

d_call: TRBD1
j_call: TRBJ1-2
clone_size: .
v_call: TRBV6-1
cdr3_aa: CASSERRQGSGYTF
cdr3_nt: TGTGCCAGCAGTGAGCGGAGACAGGGGTCCGGCTACACCTTC

d_call: TRBD2
j_call: TRBJ2-2
clone_size: .
v_call: TRBV28
cdr3_aa: CASSLWNLAGGPGELFF
cdr3_nt: TGTGCCAGCAGTTTATGGAACCTAGCGGGAGGCCCCGGGGAGCTGTTTTTT

d_call: TRBD2
j_call: TRBJ2-3
clone_size: .
v_call: TRBV18
cdr3_aa: CASSPQTSGGRDTQYF
cdr3_nt: TGTGCCAGCTCACCCCAGACTAGCGGGGGTAGGGATACGCAGTATTTT

d_call: TRBD1
j_call: TRBJ1-6
clone_size: few
v_call: TRBV19
cdr3_aa: CASSGGDREESPLHF
cdr3_nt: TGTGCCAGTAGTGGCGGGGACAGGGAGGAATCACCCCTCCACTTT

d_call: TRBD1
j_call: TRBJ1-1
clone_size: .
v_call: TRBV9
cdr3_aa: CASSVGQGAGVTEAFF
cdr3_nt: TGTGCCAGCAGCGTAGGACAGGGGGCAGGTGTCACTGAAGCTTTCTTT

d_call: .
j_call: TRBJ1-2
clone_size: medium-sized
v_call: TRBV11-1
cdr3_aa: CASSTGVANYGYTF
cdr3_nt: TGTGCCAGCAGCACCGGGGTAGCTAACTATGGCTACACCTTC

d_call: .
j_call: TRBJ2-5
clone_size: .
v_call: TRBV21-1
cdr3_aa: CASSKVPRSRDPEREGETQYF
cdr3_nt: TGTGCCAGCAGCAAAGTTCCTCGTTCCCGGGATCCAGAGCGGGAGGGGGAGACCCAGTACTTC

d_call: TRBD1
j_call: TRBJ1-5
clone_size: few
v_call: TRBV5-5
cdr3_aa: CASSLQGGHSNQPQHF
cdr3_nt: TGTGCCAGCAGCTTGCAGGGGGGACATAGCAATCAGCCCCAGCATTTT

d_call: TRBD1
j_call: TRBJ2-5
clone_size: .
v_call: TRBV5-4
cdr3_aa: CASSRYTTGGQETQYF
cdr3_nt: TGTGCCAGCAGCCGATACACGACAGGGGGGCAAGAGACCCAGTACTTC

d_call: .
j_call: TRBJ1-2
clone_size: few
v_call: TRBV29-1
cdr3_aa: CSVEVDPTNRGYTF
cdr3_nt: TGCAGCGTTGAAGTCGACCCGACTAATAGAGGCTACACCTTC

d_call: .
j_call: TRBJ2-3
clone_size: .
v_call: TRBV30
cdr3_aa: CAWTGSTDTQYF
cdr3_nt: TGTGCCTGGACAGGGAGCACAGATACGCAGTATTTT

d_call: .
j_call: TRBJ2-3
clone_size: .
v_call: TRBV6-1
cdr3_aa: CASSEETEATQYF
cdr3_nt: TGTGCCAGCAGTGAAGAGACAGAAGCTACGCAGTATTTT

d_call: .
j_call: TRBJ2-6
clone_size: .
v_call: TRBV7-8
cdr3_aa: CASSLDTRSGANVLTF
cdr3_nt: TGTGCCAGCAGCTTAGACACACGCTCTGGGGCCAACGTCCTGACTTTC

d_call: .
j_call: TRBJ1-4
clone_size: .
v_call: TRBV21-1
cdr3_aa: CASSMDRGREEKLFF
cdr3_nt: TGTGCCAGCAGCATGGACAGGGGGCGGGAGGAAAAACTGTTTTTT

d_call: TRBD2
j_call: TRBJ2-7
clone_size: few
v_call: TRBV27
cdr3_aa: CASSLWEGNEQYF
cdr3_nt: TGTGCCAGCAGTTTATGGGAGGGCAACGAGCAGTACTTC

d_call: TRBD2
j_call: TRBJ2-1
clone_size: few
v_call: TRBV28
cdr3_aa: CASSVSGTYNEQFF
cdr3_nt: TGTGCCAGCAGTGTTAGCGGGACCTACAATGAGCAGTTCTTC

d_call: .
j_call: TRBJ1-4
clone_size: .
v_call: TRBV5-5
cdr3_aa: CASTRLGGQATNEKLFF
cdr3_nt: TGTGCCAGCACCCGGTTGGGGGGCCAGGCAACTAATGAAAAACTGTTTTTT

d_call: TRBD1
j_call: TRBJ2-4
clone_size: .
v_call: TRBV23-1
cdr3_aa: CASSQSSPTGGENIQYF
cdr3_nt: TGCGCCAGCAGTCAATCATCACCTACAGGGGGCGAAAACATTCAGTACTTC

d_call: .
j_call: TRBJ2-2
clone_size: once
v_call: TRBV18
cdr3_aa: CASSPAGSERELFF
cdr3_nt: TGTGCCAGCTCACCGGCTGGGTCGGAACGAGAGCTGTTTTTT

d_call: .
j_call: TRBJ1-1
clone_size: .
v_call: TRBV28
cdr3_aa: CASSPGTLTKAFF
cdr3_nt: TGTGCCAGCAGTCCCGGGACACTTACAAAAGCTTTCTTT

d_call: TRBD1
j_call: TRBJ2-3
clone_size: .
v_call: TRBV27
cdr3_aa: CASSARAGTGGTLTQYF
cdr3_nt: TGTGCCAGCAGTGCGCGCGCGGGGACAGGGGGCACTTTAACGCAGTATTTT

d_call: .
j_call: TRBJ2-2
clone_size: .
v_call: TRBV11-3
cdr3_aa: CASSLGLGITGELFF
cdr3_nt: TGTGCCAGCAGCTTAGGGCTAGGAATCACCGGGGAGCTGTTTTTT

d_call: .
j_call: TRBJ2-7
clone_size: .
v_call: TRBV7-6
cdr3_aa: CASSSTGREQYF
cdr3_nt: TGTGCCAGCAGTTCTACGGGACGCGAGCAGTACTTC

d_call: TRBD2
j_call: TRBJ2-7
clone_size: .
v_call: TRBV5-1
cdr3_aa: CASIREGFYEQYF
cdr3_nt: TGCGCCAGCATTAGGGAGGGATTCTACGAGCAGTACTTC

d_call: TRBD2
j_call: TRBJ2-3
clone_size: once
v_call: TRBV5-4
cdr3_aa: CASSLDITSGAGGSQYF
cdr3_nt: TGTGCCAGCAGCTTGGATATTACTAGCGGGGCCGGGGGCTCGCAGTATTTT

d_call: .
j_call: TRBJ2-2
clone_size: .
v_call: TRBV7-2
cdr3_aa: CASSFAGELFF
cdr3_nt: TGTGCCAGCAGCTTCGCCGGGGAGCTGTTTTTT

d_call: .
j_call: TRBJ2-2
clone_size: .
v_call: TRBV6-1
cdr3_aa: CASSDRSNTGELFF
cdr3_nt: TGTGCCAGCAGTGACCGGTCGAACACCGGGGAGCTGTTTTTT

d_call: TRBD1
j_call: TRBJ2-7
clone_size: once
v_call: TRBV5-1
cdr3_aa: CASSLIQGALDTYEQYF
cdr3_nt: TGCGCCAGCAGCTTGATTCAGGGGGCTCTGGATACCTACGAGCAGTACTTC

d_call: .
j_call: TRBJ1-2
clone_size: .
v_call: TRBV6-1
cdr3_aa: CATSSGADHHYGYTF
cdr3_nt: TGTGCCACATCGTCAGGGGCCGACCACCACTATGGCTACACCTTC

d_call: TRBD2
j_call: TRBJ2-7
clone_size: .
v_call: TRBV7-9
cdr3_aa: CASSLAGGSSYEQYF
cdr3_nt: TGTGCCAGCAGCTTAGCGGGAGGGAGTTCCTACGAGCAGTACTTC

d_call: TRBD1
j_call: TRBJ1-2
clone_size: .
v_call: TRBV5-5
cdr3_aa: CASSLRTDRGRGYTF
cdr3_nt: TGTGCCAGCAGCTTGAGGACGGACAGGGGTAGGGGCTACACCTTC

d_call: TRBD1
j_call: TRBJ1-1
clone_size: .
v_call: TRBV28
cdr3_aa: CASPYRQGSRNTEAFF
cdr3_nt: TGTGCCAGTCCATACCGACAGGGGTCCCGAAACACTGAAGCTTTCTTT

d_call: .
j_call: TRBJ1-1
clone_size: .
v_call: TRBV30
cdr3_aa: CAWSPDAEAFF
cdr3_nt: TGTGCCTGGAGTCCGGACGCTGAAGCTTTCTTT

d_call: .
j_call: TRBJ2-1
clone_size: .
v_call: TRBV29-1
cdr3_aa: CSVEWNEQFF
cdr3_nt: TGCAGCGTTGAGTGGAATGAGCAGTTCTTC